This TCR beta chain was recorded in a study of control samples from healthy donors and cancer patients. Libraries were prepared by immunoSEQ multiplex PCR; TCRdb keeps only in-frame clonotypes and omits some of them. The table includes about 68,000 clones, 83% detected once. Germline CDR1 is LNHDA and CDR2 is SQIVND (reference sequence). The CDR3 spans 15 residues. Trimming took 6 bases from V and 9 from J; bases not matched to a gene: 15. This sequence joins TRBV19 and TRBJ2-7; 9 bases fit TRBD1. The sequence derives from a man in his 60s in good health. The sequenced material came from blood. The CDR3 DNA follows: TGTGCCAGTAGCAGGGGGGACAGGGTACCCCTAGGGCAGTACTTC. It yields the protein CASSRGDRVPLGQYF.